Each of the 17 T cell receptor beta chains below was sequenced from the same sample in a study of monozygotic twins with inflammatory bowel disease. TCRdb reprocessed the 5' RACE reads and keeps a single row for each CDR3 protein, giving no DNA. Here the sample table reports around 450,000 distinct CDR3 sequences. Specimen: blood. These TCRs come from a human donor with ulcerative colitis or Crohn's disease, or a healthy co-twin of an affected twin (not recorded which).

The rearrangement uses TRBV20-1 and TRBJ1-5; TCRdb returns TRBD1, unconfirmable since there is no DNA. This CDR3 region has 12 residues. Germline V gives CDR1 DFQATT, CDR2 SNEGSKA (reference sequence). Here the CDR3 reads CSSRVADQPQHF.

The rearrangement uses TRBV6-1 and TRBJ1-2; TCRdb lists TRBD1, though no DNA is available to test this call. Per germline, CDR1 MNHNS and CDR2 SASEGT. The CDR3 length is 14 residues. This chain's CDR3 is CASTNRAVNYGYTF.

This CDR3 reads CASSYSIRPLYNEQFF. This chain uses TRBV6-2 or TRBV6-3 with TRBJ2-1; TCRdb's D call, TRBD1, is unchecked because there is no DNA. Germline V gene lookup returns CDR1 MNHEY and CDR2 SVGEGT. The CDR3 contains 16 residues.

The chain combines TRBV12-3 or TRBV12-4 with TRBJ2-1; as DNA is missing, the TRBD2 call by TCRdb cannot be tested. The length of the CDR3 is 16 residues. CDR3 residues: CASTNPGLAGTNEQFF.

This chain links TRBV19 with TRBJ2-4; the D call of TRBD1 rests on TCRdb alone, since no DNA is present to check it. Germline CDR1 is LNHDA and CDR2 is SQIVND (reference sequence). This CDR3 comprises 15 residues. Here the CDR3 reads CASSLGGNAKNIQYF.

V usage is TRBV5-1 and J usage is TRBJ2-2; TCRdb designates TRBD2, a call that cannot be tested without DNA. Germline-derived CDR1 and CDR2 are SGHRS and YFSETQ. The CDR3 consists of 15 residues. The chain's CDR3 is CASSLGLADTGELFF.

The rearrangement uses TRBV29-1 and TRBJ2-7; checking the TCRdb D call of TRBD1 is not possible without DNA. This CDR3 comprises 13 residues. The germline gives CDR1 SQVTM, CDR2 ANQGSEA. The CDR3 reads CSVGQGAAHEQYF.

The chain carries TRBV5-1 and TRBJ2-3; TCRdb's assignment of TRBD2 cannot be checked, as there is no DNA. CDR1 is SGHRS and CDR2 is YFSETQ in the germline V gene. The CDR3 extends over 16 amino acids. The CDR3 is CASSFISSGSTDTQYF. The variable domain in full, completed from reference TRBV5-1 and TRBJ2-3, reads KAGVTQTPRYLIKTRGQQVTLSCSPISGHRSVSWYQQTPGQGLQFLFEYFSETQRNKGNFPGRFSGRQFSNSRSEMNVSTLELGDSALYLCASSFISSGSTDTQYFGPGTRLTVL.

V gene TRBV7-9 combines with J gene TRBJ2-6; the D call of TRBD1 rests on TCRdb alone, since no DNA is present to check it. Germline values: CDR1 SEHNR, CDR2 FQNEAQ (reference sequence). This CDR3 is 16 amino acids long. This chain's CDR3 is CASSFWEGAGANVLTF.

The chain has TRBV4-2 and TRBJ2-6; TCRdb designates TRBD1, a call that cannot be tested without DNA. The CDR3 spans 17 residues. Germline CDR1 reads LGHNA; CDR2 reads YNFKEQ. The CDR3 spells CASSQEDTRSGANVLTF.

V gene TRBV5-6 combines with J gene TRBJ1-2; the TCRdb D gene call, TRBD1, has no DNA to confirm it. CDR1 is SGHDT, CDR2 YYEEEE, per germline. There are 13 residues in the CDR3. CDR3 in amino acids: CASKGAGDYGYTF.

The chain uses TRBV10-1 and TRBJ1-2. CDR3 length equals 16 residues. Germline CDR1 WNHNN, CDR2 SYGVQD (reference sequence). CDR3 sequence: CASSHPSNGVSYGYTF.

The CDR3 sequence: CSARDSQGGPHEQYF. The V gene is TRBV20-1, the J gene TRBJ2-7. The CDR3 sequence is 15 residues long. The germline V gene encodes CDR1 DFQATT and CDR2 SNEGSKA (reference sequence).

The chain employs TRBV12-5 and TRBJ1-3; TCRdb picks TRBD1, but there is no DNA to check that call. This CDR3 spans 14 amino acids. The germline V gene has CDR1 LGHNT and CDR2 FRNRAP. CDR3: CASGTGNSGNTIYF.

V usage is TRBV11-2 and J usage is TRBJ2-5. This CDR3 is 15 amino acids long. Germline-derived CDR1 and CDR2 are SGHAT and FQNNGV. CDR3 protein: CASSPFNQRQETQYF.

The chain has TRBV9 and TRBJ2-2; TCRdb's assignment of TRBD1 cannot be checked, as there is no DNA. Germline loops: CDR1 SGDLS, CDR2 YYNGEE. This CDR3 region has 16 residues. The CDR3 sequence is CASTSQSGVGPGELFF. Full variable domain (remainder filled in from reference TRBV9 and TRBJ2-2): DSGVTQTPKHLITATGQRVTLRCSPRSGDLSVYWYQQSLDQGLQFLIQYYNGEERAKGNILERFSAQQFPDLHSELNLSSLELGDSALYFCASTSQSGVGPGELFFGEGSRLTVL.

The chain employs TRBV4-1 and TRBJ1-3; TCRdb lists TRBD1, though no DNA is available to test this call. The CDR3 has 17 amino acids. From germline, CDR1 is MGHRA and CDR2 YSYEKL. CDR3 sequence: CASSQPRGLEAGNTIYF.